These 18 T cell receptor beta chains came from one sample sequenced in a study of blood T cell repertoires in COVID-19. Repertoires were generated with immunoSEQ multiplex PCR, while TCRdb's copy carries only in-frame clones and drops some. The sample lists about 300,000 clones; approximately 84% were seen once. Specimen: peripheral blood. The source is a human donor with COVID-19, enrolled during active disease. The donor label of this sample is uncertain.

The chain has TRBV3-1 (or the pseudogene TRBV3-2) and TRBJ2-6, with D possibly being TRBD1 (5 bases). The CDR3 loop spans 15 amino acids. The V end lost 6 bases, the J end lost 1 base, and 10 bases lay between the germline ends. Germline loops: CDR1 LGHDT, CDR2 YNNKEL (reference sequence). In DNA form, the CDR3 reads TGTGCCAGCAGTCGAGACAGTTCTGGGGCCAACGTCCTGACTTTC. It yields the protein CASSRDSSGANVLTF.

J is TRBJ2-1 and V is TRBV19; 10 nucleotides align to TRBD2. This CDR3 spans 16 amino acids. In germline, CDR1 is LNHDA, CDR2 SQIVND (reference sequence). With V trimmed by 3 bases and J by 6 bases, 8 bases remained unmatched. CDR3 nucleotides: TGTGCCAGTAGTATTAATATTGTAGCGGGGGGCAATGAGCAGTTCTTC. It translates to CASSINIVAGGNEQFF.

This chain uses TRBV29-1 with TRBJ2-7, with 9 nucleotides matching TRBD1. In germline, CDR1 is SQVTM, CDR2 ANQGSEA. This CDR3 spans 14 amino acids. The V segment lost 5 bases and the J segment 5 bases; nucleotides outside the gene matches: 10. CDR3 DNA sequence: TGCAGCGTTAACGGGGCCGGGACAGGGCACGAGCAGTACTTC. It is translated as CSVNGAGTGHEQYF.

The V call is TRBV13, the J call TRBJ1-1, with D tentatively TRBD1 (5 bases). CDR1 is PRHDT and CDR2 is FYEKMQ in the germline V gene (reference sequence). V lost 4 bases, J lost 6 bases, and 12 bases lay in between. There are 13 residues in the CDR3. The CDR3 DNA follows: TGTGCCAGCAGCTCCAGGGTATCAGCTGAAGCTTTCTTT. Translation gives CASSSRVSAEAFF. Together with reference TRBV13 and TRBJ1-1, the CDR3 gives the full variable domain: AAGVIQSPRHLIKEKRETATLKCYPIPRHDTVYWYQQGPGQDPQFLISFYEKMQSDKGSIPDRFSAQQFSDYHSELNMSSLELGDSALYFCASSSRVSAEAFFGQGTRLTVV.

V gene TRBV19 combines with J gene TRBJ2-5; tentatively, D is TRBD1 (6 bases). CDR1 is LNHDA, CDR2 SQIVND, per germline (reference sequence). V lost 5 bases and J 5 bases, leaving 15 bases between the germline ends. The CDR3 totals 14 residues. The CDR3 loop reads CASSLGARRETQYF. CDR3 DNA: TGTGCCAGTAGTTTGGGGGCGAGGCGGGAGACCCAGTACTTC.

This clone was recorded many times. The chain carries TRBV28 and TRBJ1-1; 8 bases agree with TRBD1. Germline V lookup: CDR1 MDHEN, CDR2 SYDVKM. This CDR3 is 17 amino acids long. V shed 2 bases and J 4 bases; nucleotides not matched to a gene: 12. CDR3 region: CASSLPSDRAKGTEAFF. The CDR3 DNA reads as TGTGCCAGCAGTTTACCCTCGGACAGGGCAAAGGGCACTGAAGCTTTCTTT. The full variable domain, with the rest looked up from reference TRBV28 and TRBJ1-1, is DVKVTQSSRYLVKRTGEKVFLECVQDMDHENMFWYRQDPGLGLRLIYFSYDVKMKEKGDIPEGYSVSREKKERFSLILESASTNQTSMYLCASSLPSDRAKGTEAFFGQGTRLTVV.

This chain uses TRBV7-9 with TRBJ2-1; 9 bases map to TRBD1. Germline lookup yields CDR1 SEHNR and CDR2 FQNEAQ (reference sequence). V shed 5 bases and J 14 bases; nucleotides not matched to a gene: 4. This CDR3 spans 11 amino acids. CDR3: CASSRGTGKFF. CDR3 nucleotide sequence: TGTGCCAGCAGCCGAGGGACAGGGAAGTTCTTC.

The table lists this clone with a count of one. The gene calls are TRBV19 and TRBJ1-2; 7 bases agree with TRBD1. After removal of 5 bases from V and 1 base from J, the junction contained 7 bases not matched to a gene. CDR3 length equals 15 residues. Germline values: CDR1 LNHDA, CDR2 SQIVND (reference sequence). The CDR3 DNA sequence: TGTGCCAGTAGTCAACGGGACAGCTATAACTATGGCTACACCTTC. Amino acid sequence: CASSQRDSYNYGYTF.

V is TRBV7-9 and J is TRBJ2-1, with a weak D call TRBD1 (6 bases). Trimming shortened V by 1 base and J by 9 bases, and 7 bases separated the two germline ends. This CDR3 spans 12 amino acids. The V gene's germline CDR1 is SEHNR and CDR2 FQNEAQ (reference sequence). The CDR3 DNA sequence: TGTGCCAGCAGCTTAGTAGGGGGTGAGCAGTTCTTC. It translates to CASSLVGGEQFF.

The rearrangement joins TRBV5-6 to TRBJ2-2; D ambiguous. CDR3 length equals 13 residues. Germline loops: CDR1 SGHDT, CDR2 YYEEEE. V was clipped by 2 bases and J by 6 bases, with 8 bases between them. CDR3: CASSFVLPGELFF. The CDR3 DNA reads TGTGCCAGCAGCTTTGTCCTACCCGGGGAGCTGTTTTTT.

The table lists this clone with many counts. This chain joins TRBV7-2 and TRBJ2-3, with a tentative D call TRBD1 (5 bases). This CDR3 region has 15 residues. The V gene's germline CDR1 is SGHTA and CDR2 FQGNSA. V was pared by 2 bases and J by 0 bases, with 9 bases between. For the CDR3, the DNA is TGTGCCAGCAGCTTATGGACATCTAGCACAGATACGCAGTATTTT. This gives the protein CASSLWTSSTDTQYF.

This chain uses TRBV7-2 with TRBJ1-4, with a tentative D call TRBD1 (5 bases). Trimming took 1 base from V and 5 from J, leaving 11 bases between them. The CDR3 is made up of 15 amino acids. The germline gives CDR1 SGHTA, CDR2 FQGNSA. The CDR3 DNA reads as TGTGCCAGCAGCTTAGTGGGGGGGTCCAATGAAAAACTGTTTTTT. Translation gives CASSLVGGSNEKLFF.

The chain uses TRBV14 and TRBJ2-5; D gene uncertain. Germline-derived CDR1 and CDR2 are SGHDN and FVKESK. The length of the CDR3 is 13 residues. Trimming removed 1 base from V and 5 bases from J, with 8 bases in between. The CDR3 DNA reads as TGTGCCAGCAGCCAAGGGGCTTACGAGACCCAGTACTTC. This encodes CASSQGAYETQYF.

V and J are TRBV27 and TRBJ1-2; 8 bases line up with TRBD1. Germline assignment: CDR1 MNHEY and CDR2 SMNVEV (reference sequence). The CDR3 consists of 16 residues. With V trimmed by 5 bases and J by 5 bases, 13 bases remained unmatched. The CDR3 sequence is CASSRDRGREIYGYTF. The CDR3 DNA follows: TGTGCCAGCAGTAGAGACAGGGGCCGCGAGATTTATGGCTACACCTTC.

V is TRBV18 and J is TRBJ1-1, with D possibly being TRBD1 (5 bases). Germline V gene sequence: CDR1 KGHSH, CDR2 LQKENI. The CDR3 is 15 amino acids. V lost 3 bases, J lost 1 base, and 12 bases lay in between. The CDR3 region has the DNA TGTGCCAGCTCACCGAGGACAAGCTGGAACACTGAAGCTTTCTTT. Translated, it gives CASSPRTSWNTEAFF.

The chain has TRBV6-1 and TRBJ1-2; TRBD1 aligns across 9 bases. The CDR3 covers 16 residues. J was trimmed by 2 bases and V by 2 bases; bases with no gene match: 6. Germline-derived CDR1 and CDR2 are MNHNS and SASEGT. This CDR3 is CASSENGQGRNYGYTF. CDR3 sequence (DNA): TGTGCCAGCAGTGAAAACGGACAGGGGCGCAACTATGGCTACACCTTC.

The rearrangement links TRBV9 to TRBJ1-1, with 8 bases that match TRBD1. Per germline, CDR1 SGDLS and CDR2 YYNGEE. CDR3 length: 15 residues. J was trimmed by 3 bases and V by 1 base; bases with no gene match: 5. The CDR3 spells CASSVFGTGDTEAFF. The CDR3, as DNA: TGTGCCAGCAGCGTATTCGGGACAGGTGACACTGAAGCTTTCTTT.

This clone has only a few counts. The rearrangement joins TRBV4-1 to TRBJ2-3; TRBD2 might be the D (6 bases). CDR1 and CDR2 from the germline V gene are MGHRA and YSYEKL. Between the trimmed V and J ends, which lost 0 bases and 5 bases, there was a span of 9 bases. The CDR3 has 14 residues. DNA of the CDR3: TGCGCCAGCAGCCAAGATTGGGGAGGAGATACGCAGTATTTT. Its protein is CASSQDWGGDTQYF.